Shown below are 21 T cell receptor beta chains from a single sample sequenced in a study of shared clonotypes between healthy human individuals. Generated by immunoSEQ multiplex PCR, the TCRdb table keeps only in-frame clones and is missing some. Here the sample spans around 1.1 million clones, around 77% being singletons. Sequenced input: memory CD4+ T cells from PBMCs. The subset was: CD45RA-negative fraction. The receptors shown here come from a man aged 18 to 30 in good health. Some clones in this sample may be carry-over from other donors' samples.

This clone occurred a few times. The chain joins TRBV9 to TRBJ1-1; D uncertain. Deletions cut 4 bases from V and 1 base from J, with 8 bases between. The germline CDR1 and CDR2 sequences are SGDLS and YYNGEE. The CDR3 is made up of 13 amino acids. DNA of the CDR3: TGTGCCAGCAGCCCGAGGTCGAACACTGAAGCTTTCTTT. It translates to CASSPRSNTEAFF.

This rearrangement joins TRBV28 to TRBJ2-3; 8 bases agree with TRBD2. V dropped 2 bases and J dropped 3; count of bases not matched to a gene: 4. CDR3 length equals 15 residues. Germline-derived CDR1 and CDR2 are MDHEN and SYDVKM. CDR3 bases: TGTGCCAGCAGTTTAGTCGGGGGGGAGACAGATACGCAGTATTTT. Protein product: CASSLVGGETDTQYF.

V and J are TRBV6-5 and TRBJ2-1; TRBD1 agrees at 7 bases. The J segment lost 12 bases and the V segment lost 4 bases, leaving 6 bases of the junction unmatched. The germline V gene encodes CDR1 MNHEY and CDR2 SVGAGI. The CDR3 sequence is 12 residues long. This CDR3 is CASSSSTGLQFF. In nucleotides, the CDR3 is TGTGCCAGCAGTTCATCGACAGGGCTGCAGTTCTTC.

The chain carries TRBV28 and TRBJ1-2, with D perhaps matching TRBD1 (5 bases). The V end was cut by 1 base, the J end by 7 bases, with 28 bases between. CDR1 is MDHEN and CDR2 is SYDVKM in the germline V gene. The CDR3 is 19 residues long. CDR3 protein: CASSLSIIKAGRTRGGYTF. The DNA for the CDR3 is TGTGCCAGCAGTTTATCAATTATTAAAGCGGGACGCACAAGAGGTGGCTACACCTTC.

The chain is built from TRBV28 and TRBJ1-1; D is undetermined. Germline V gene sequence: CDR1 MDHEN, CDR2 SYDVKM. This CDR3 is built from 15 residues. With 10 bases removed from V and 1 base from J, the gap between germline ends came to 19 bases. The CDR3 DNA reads TGTGCCATACGAGCGCCAGGAGCGACGAACACTGAAGCTTTCTTT. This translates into CAIRAPGATNTEAFF.

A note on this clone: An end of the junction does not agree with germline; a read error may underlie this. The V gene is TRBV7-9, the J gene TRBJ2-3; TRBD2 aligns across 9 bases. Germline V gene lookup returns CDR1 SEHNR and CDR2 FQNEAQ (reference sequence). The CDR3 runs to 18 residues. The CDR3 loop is CASSFRLVSGRSKDTQYF. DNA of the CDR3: TGTGCCAGCAGCTTTAGGCTAGTTAGCGGGAGAAGCAAAGATACGCAGTATTTT. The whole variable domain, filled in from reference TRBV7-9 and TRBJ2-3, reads DTGVSQNPRHKITKRGQNVTFRCDPISEHNRLYWYRQTLGQGPEFLTYFQNEAQLEKSRLLSDRFSAERPKGSFSTLEIQRTEQGDSAMYLCASSFRLVSGRSKDTQYFGPGTRLTVL.

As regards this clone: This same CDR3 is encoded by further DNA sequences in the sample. CDR3 protein: CASSSQGYEQYF. CDR3 sequence (DNA): TGCGCCAGCAGCTCCCAGGGTTACGAGCAGTACTTC. V usage is TRBV5-1 and J usage is TRBJ2-7; a weak D match, TRBD1 (5 bases). CDR1 and CDR2 (germline): SGHRS, YFSETQ. V was trimmed by 3 bases and J by 4 bases, leaving 8 bases between them. The CDR3 is 12 residues long.

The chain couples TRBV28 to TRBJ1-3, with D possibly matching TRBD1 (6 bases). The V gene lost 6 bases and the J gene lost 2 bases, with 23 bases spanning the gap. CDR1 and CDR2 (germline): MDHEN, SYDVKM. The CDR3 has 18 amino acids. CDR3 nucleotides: TGTGCCAGCAGCTCGCCGGGACACCAGTTATCACCTGGAAACACCATATATTTT. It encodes CASSSPGHQLSPGNTIYF.

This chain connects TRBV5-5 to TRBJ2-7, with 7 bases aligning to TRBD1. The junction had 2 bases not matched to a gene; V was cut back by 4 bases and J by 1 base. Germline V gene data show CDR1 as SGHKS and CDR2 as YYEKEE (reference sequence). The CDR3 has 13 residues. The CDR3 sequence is CASSPTGSYEQYF. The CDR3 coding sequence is TGTGCCAGCAGCCCGACAGGGTCCTACGAGCAGTACTTC. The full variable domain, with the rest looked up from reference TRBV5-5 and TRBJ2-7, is DAGVTQSPTHLIKTRGQQVTLRCSPISGHKSVSWYQQVLGQGPQFIFQYYEKEERGRGNFPDRFSARQFPNYSSELNVNALLLGDSALYLCASSPTGSYEQYFGPGTRLTVT.

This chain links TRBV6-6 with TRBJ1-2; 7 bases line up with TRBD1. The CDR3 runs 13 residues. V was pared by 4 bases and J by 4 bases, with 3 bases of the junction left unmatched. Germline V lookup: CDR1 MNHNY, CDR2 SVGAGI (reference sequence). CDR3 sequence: CASSWDSSYGYTF. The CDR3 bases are TGTGCCAGCAGTTGGGACAGCTCCTATGGCTACACCTTC.

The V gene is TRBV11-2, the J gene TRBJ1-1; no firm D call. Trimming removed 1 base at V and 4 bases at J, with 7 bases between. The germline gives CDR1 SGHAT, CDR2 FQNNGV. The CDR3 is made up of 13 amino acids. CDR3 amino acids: CASSLARTTEAFF. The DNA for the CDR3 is TGTGCCAGCAGCTTAGCACGGACCACTGAAGCTTTCTTT. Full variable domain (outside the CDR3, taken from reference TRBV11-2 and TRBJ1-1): EAGVAQSPRYKIIEKRQSVAFWCNPISGHATLYWYQQILGQGPKLLIQFQNNGVVDDSQLPKDRFSAERLKGVDSTLKIQPAKLEDSAVYLCASSLARTTEAFFGQGTRLTVV.

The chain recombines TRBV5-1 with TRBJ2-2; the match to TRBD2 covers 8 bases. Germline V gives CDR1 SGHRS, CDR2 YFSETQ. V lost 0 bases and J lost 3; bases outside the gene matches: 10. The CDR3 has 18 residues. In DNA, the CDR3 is TGCGCCAGCAGCTTGGCCGGGGTAGCGGGGACCTACACCGGGGAGCTGTTTTTT. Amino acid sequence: CASSLAGVAGTYTGELFF. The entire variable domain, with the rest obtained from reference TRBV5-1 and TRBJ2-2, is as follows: KAGVTQTPRYLIKTRGQQVTLSCSPISGHRSVSWYQQTPGQGLQFLFEYFSETQRNKGNFPGRFSGRQFSNSRSEMNVSTLELGDSALYLCASSLAGVAGTYTGELFFGEGSRLTVL.

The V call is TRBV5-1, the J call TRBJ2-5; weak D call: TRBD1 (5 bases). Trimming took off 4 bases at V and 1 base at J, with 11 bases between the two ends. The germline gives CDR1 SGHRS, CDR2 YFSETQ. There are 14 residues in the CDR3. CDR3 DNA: TGCGCCAGCAGCCTCTCAGGGATCCAAGAGACCCAGTACTTC. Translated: CASSLSGIQETQYF.

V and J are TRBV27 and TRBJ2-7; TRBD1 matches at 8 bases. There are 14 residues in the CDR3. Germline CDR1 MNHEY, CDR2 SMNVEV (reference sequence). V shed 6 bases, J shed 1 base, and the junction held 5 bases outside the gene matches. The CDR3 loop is CASRVTGASYEQYF. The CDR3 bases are TGTGCCAGCAGGGTGACAGGGGCGTCCTACGAGCAGTACTTC.

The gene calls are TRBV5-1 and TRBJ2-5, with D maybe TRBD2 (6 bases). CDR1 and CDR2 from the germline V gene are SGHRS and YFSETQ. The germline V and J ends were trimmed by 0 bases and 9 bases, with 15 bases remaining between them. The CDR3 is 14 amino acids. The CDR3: CASSLGGPGGAQYF. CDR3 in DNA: TGCGCCAGCAGCTTGGGAGGGCCAGGAGGGGCCCAGTACTTC.

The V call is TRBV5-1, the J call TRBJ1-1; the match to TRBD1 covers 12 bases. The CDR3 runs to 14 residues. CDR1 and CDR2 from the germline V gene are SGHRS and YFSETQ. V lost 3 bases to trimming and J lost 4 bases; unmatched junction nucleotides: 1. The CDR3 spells CASSSGQGATEAFF. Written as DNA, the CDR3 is TGCGCCAGCAGCTCGGGACAGGGGGCCACTGAAGCTTTCTTT.

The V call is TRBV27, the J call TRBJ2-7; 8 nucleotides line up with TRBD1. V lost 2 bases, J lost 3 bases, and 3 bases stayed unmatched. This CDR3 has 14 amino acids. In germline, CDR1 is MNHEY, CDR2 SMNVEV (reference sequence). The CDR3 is CASSLAGTGYEQYF. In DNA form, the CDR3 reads TGTGCCAGCAGTTTAGCCGGGACAGGCTACGAGCAGTACTTC.

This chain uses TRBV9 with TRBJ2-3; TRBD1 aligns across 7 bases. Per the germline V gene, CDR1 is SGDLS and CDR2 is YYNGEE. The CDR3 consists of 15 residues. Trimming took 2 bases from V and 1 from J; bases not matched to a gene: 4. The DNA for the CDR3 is TGTGCCAGCAGCGTTTTAGGACAGGGCACAGATACGCAGTATTTT. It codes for CASSVLGQGTDTQYF. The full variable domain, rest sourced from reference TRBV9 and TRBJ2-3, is DSGVTQTPKHLITATGQRVTLRCSPRSGDLSVYWYQQSLDQGLQFLIQYYNGEERAKGNILERFSAQQFPDLHSELNLSSLELGDSALYFCASSVLGQGTDTQYFGPGTRLTVL.

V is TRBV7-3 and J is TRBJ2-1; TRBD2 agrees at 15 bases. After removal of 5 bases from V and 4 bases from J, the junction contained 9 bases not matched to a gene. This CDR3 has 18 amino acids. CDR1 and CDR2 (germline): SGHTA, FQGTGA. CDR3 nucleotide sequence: TGTGCCAGCAGCCGGACTAGCGGGAGGGCCTCCCCATACAATGAGCAGTTCTTC. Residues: CASSRTSGRASPYNEQFF. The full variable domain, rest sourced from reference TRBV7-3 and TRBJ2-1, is GAGVSQTPSNKVTEKGKYVELRCDPISGHTALYWYRQSLGQGPEFLIYFQGTGAADDSGLPNDRFFAVRPEGSVSTLKIQRTERGDSAVYLCASSRTSGRASPYNEQFFGPGTRLTVL.

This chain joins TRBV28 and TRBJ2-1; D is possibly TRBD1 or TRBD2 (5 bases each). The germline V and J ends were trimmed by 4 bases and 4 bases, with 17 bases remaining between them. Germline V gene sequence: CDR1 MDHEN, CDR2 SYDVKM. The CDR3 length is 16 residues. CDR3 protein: CASSSRGAILYNEQFF. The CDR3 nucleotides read TGTGCCAGCAGTTCTCGAGGGGCGATCCTGTACAATGAGCAGTTCTTC.

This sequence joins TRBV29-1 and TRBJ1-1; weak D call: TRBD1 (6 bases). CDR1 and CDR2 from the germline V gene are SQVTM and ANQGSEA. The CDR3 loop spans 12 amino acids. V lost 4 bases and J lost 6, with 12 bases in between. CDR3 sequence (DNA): TGCAGCGTTGTACAGGGAGCAGCTGAAGCTTTCTTT. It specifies CSVVQGAAEAFF.